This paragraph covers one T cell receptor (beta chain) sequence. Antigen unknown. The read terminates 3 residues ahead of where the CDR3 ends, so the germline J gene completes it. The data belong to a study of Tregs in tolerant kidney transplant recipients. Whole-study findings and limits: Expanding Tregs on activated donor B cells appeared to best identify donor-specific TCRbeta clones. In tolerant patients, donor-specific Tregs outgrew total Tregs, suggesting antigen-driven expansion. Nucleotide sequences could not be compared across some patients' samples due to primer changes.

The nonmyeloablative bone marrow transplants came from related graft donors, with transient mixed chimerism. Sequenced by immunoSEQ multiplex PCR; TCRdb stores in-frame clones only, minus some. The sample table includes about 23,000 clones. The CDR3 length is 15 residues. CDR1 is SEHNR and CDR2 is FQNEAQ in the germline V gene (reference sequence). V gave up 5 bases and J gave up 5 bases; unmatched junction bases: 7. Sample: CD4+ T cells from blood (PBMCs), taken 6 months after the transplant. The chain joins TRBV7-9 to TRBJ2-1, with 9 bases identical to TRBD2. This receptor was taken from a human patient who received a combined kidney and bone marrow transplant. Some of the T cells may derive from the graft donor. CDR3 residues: CASSPPRGGHNEQFF. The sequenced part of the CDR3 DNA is TGTGCCAGCAGCCCCCCGCGGGGGGGCCACAATGAG.